Listed here is a single T cell receptor (beta chain). Its antigen remains unknown. Healthy bone marrow donors formed the donor group. The data originate from a study of cytomegalovirus exposure and HLA in healthy donors. General study findings and limits: TCR beta V- and J-gene trimming, according to a later analysis, was linked to a missense DCLRE1C variant. In an earlier analysis, in roughly 580 donors, most V segments appeared productive either ~90% or ~30% of the time. Common viral pathogens seemed, in a later analysis, to connect with several of the most significant clusters.

PCR used 60 Vbeta primers and 13 Jbeta primers. TCRdb's table, derived via immunoSEQ multiplex PCR, lists solely in-frame clones and lacks some. The sample includes around 100,000 clones, 65% to 75% of them seen just once. This CDR3 contains 14 residues. Germline loops: CDR1 MNHEY, CDR2 SMNVEV (reference sequence). With 6 bases clipped from V and 10 bases from J, the junction kept 9 bases outside the gene matches. Sequenced sample: PBMCs. The J gene is TRBJ1-6, the V gene TRBV27, with 7 positions matching TRBD1. This receptor was identified in a young man in good health and CMV-seropositive. CDR3 nucleotides: TGTGCCAGCAGCCCCGACAGAGGGGGCTCACCCCTCCACTTT. This sequence encodes CASSPDRGGSPLHF.